What follows is one T cell receptor (beta chain) and its context. The sample originates from a study of blood T cell repertoires in COVID-19. The CDR3 length is 16 residues. Germline CDR1 MNHEY, CDR2 SVGEGT. The ends were cut back, 4 bases at V and 3 bases at J, with 18 bases in the middle. Measured with immunoSEQ multiplex PCR; TCRdb has only the in-frame clones, and not every one. The sample holds 300,000 to 400,000 clones, about 88% seen once. J is TRBJ1-2 and V is TRBV6-2 or TRBV6-3; possibly TRBD1 for D (6 bases). This TCR was sampled from a woman aged 60-75 years with COVID-19, enrolled during active disease. The material sequenced was peripheral blood. CDR3 nucleotides: TGTGCCAGCAGTTCCGCTGGGGGAGGGGGTCACTATGGCTACACCTTC. Its protein is CASSSAGGGGHYGYTF.